These 8 T cell receptor beta chains originate from one sample sequenced in a study of identical twins. TCRdb reprocessed the 5' RACE reads with MiXCR, giving one entry per CDR3 protein. The sample yields hundreds of thousands of distinct CDR3 sequences, about 7.6% seen once. The same sample was also studied in work on yellow fever vaccine responses in identical twins.

Material: PBMCs. The source is a woman aged 18-29 years in good health.

This clonotype appeared many times. V is TRBV20-1 and J is TRBJ2-7; TRBD2 matches 7 bases. V dropped 5 bases and J dropped 7; count of bases not matched to a gene: 11. The CDR3 has 13 amino acids. The germline V gene encodes CDR1 DFQATT and CDR2 SNEGSKA (reference sequence). CDR3 sequence (DNA): TGCAGTGCTGACCCGGGGGGTCTAGGTGAGCAGTACTTC. It codes for CSADPGGLGEQYF.

The genes are TRBV6-5 and TRBJ2-1; 7 nucleotides agree with TRBD2. The CDR3 is 18 amino acids. CDR1 and CDR2 (germline): MNHEY, SVGAGI. J gave up 0 bases and V 0 bases, and 8 bases lay outside the gene matches. In DNA, the CDR3 is TGTGCCAGCAGTTACTCGAATGGGGAGCGGGACTCCTACAATGAGCAGTTCTTC. Its protein is CASSYSNGERDSYNEQFF.

The rearrangement joins TRBV2 to TRBJ2-3, with TRBD2 matching 10 bases. Germline CDR1 is SNHLY and CDR2 is FYNNEI. The V gene end was trimmed by 7 bases and the J gene end by 2 bases; junction bases not matched to a gene: 6. This CDR3 is built from 15 residues. The CDR3 DNA sequence: TGTGCCAGCAAGCCTAGCGGGAGCCTCACAGATACGCAGTATTTT. It is translated as CASKPSGSLTDTQYF.

This chain links TRBV5-1 with TRBJ2-7; 7 bases align to TRBD1. V lost 0 bases to trimming and J lost 5 bases; unmatched junction nucleotides: 5. The germline V gene encodes CDR1 SGHRS and CDR2 YFSETQ. The CDR3 covers 14 residues. The CDR3 loop reads CASSLGTGDHEQYV. Here the CDR3 DNA reads TGCGCCAGCAGCTTGGGCACAGGGGACCACGAGCAGTACGTC.

This clonotype has only a few counts. The CDR3 here is CASSFLRGVDTGELFF. The CDR3 DNA reads as TGTGCCAGCAGCTTCCTGCGGGGGGTGGACACCGGGGAGCTGTTTTTT. V and J are TRBV7-2 and TRBJ2-2; 8 bases agree with TRBD2. The trim removed 3 bases at V and 3 bases at J, leaving 6 bases unmatched. This CDR3 region has 16 residues. The V gene's germline CDR1 is SGHTA and CDR2 FQGNSA.

This chain uses TRBV10-3 with TRBJ2-2; D is perhaps TRBD1 (6 bases). CDR3 length: 16 residues. Germline assignment: CDR1 ENHRY and CDR2 SYGVKD. Trimming shortened V by 3 bases and J by 1 base, and 12 bases separated the two germline ends. In DNA form, the CDR3 reads TGTGCCATCAGTGATGGGGGACACCTGAACACCGGGGAGCTGTTTTTT. Amino acids: CAISDGGHLNTGELFF.

This clonotype was counted many times. The chain combines TRBV27 with TRBJ2-5; TRBD2 agrees at 7 bases. The length of the CDR3 is 15 residues. The germline gives CDR1 MNHEY, CDR2 SMNVEV (reference sequence). V shed 4 bases, J shed 5 bases, and the junction held 10 bases outside the gene matches. The CDR3: CASSSAQGSGETQYF. As DNA, the CDR3 is TGTGCCAGCAGTTCCGCTCAGGGTAGCGGGGAGACCCAGTACTTC.

A few counts support this clonotype. The chain employs TRBV5-1 and TRBJ2-7; 10 nucleotides agree with TRBD1. After removal of 4 bases from V and 2 bases from J, the junction contained 6 bases not matched to a gene. This CDR3 is built from 15 residues. From germline, CDR1 is SGHRS and CDR2 YFSETQ. The CDR3 loop is CASSPGQGSTYEQYF. The CDR3 DNA reads as TGCGCCAGCAGCCCGGGACAGGGGTCGACCTACGAGCAGTACTTC.